A single sample gave rise to the 16 T cell receptor beta chains below, sequenced in a study of neurological immune-mediated disorders. TCRdb analysed the 5' RACE reads with MiXCR anew, one entry per CDR3 protein. The sample gives some 47,000 distinct CDR3 sequences, just under 6.5% of which show up once; about 0.5% is in the top ten. Sequenced input: CD4+ T cells from blood. The receptors were sampled from a woman in her forties in good health.

This clonotype was seen more than once but under ten times. V usage is TRBV6-5 and J usage is TRBJ2-3; unclear D gene. V was trimmed by 6 bases and J by 4 bases, leaving 14 bases between them. Germline CDR1 MNHEY, CDR2 SVGAGI. The CDR3 is 14 amino acids. The CDR3 loop reads CASSPHPLSDTQYF. The DNA for the CDR3 is TGTGCCAGCAGCCCTCACCCCTTGTCAGATACGCAGTATTTT.

In this sample, this clonotype turned up many times. The chain carries TRBV6-2 or TRBV6-3 and TRBJ1-5, with D perhaps TRBD1 (6 bases). Trimming took 1 base from V and 0 from J, leaving 16 bases between them. CDR1 MNHEY and CDR2 SVGEGT come from the germline V gene. This CDR3 spans 18 amino acids. The DNA for the CDR3 is TGTGCCAGCAGTTACTTTCCCCGGACAGACCATAGCAATCAGCCCCAGCATTTT. Translating it yields CASSYFPRTDHSNQPQHF.

This clonotype was seen repeatedly, ten times or more. The V call is TRBV5-1, the J call TRBJ2-2; tentative D call: TRBD1 (6 bases). Germline V gives CDR1 SGHRS, CDR2 YFSETQ. Trimming removed 4 bases at V and 8 bases at J, with 15 bases between. The CDR3 contains 14 residues. The CDR3 protein is CASSETGIRGELFF. For the CDR3, the DNA is TGCGCCAGCAGCGAAACAGGGATCAGAGGGGAGCTGTTTTTT.

This clonotype was recorded many times. The gene calls are TRBV24-1 and TRBJ2-1, with unresolved D. The germline V gene has CDR1 KGHDR and CDR2 SFDVKD. Trimming removed 3 bases at V and 9 bases at J, with 17 bases between. The CDR3 runs 15 residues. The chain's CDR3 is CATSDPATTGSEQFF. Here the CDR3 DNA reads TGTGCCACCAGTGATCCCGCCACGACCGGCAGTGAGCAGTTCTTC.

There are many counts of this clonotype. The chain carries TRBV12-3 or TRBV12-4 and TRBJ2-2; 13 nucleotides line up with TRBD2. This CDR3 has 21 amino acids. The V segment lost 3 bases and the J segment 0 bases; nucleotides outside the gene matches: 13. CDR3 in DNA: TGTGCCAGCAGTTTTAAGTTCAGCGGACTAGCGGGAGTGTCGAACACCGGGGAGCTGTTTTTT. Translating gives CASSFKFSGLAGVSNTGELFF.

There are many counts of this clonotype. The chain carries TRBV18 and TRBJ2-7; 7 bases align to TRBD2. This CDR3 spans 15 amino acids. Germline V lookup: CDR1 KGHSH, CDR2 LQKENI. V lost 1 base, J lost 2 bases, and 5 bases stayed unmatched. The CDR3 region is CASSPLSSGAYEQYF. CDR3 bases: TGTGCCAGCTCACCACTCTCTAGCGGCGCCTACGAGCAGTACTTC.

This clonotype was picked up many times. This rearrangement joins TRBV11-3 to TRBJ2-1, with a possible D match to TRBD2 (6 bases). This CDR3 has 13 amino acids. Germline V CDR1 and CDR2: SGHNT, YENEEA. V was trimmed by 6 bases and J by 6 bases, leaving 12 bases between them. The CDR3 loop reads CASRGGGSNEQFF. The CDR3 DNA follows: TGTGCCAGCAGGGGTGGAGGGTCCAATGAGCAGTTCTTC.

This clonotype has at least ten counts. The chain joins TRBV5-1 to TRBJ2-3; the D call may be TRBD1 or TRBD2 (7 bases each). There are 16 residues in the CDR3. Per the germline V gene, CDR1 is SGHRS and CDR2 is YFSETQ. Trimming pared 3 bases from V and 1 base from J, leaving 15 bases between. The CDR3 DNA follows: TGCGCCAGCAGCTATCAGGGGGGGTACGGCACAGATACGCAGTATTTT. Translation: CASSYQGGYGTDTQYF. The full variable domain, rest sourced from reference TRBV5-1 and TRBJ2-3, is KAGVTQTPRYLIKTRGQQVTLSCSPISGHRSVSWYQQTPGQGLQFLFEYFSETQRNKGNFPGRFSGRQFSNSRSEMNVSTLELGDSALYLCASSYQGGYGTDTQYFGPGTRLTVL.

This clonotype has at least ten counts. The chain combines TRBV4-2 with TRBJ2-2, with 12 nucleotides matching TRBD2. The V gene's germline CDR1 is LGHNA and CDR2 YNFKEQ. The CDR3 is 18 residues long. Trimming cost V 3 bases and J 5 bases; bases outside gene matches: 10. For the CDR3, the DNA is TGTGCCAGCAGCCACCCGTTTGCCGGGACTAGCGGGACCGGGGAGCTGTTTTTT. Its translation is CASSHPFAGTSGTGELFF.

In this sample, this clonotype turned up many times. The chain carries TRBV28 and TRBJ2-5; D uncertain. The CDR3 spans 13 residues. Trimming stripped 2 bases from V and 5 bases from J, with 9 bases between. The germline V gene encodes CDR1 MDHEN and CDR2 SYDVKM. The CDR3 DNA follows: TGTGCCAGCAGTTTACCAGGTCAGGAGACCCAGTACTTC. Amino acid sequence: CASSLPGQETQYF.

This clonotype showed up many times. CDR3: CSASGSFADTQYF. Here the CDR3 DNA reads TGCAGTGCTAGCGGGAGTTTTGCAGATACGCAGTATTTT. The V and J genes are TRBV20-1 and TRBJ2-3; tentatively, D is TRBD2 (6 bases). Per germline, CDR1 DFQATT and CDR2 SNEGSKA (reference sequence). Trimming pared 3 bases from V and 4 bases from J, leaving 11 bases between. CDR3 size: 13 residues.

This clonotype came up many times. The chain couples TRBV5-1 to TRBJ2-2, with D unclear. There are 14 residues in the CDR3. Trimming removed 5 bases at V and 1 base at J, with 9 bases between. From germline, CDR1 is SGHRS and CDR2 YFSETQ. In DNA form, the CDR3 reads TGCGCCAGCAGGCTGGCTGAGAACACCGGGGAGCTGTTTTTT. Protein product: CASRLAENTGELFF.

This clonotype was recorded at least ten times. The genes are TRBV5-1 and TRBJ2-3, with unresolved D. Trimming left V 1 base short and J 8 bases short, with 11 bases between. This CDR3 is 13 amino acids long. Germline CDR1 and CDR2: SGHRS and YFSETQ. As DNA, the CDR3 is TGCGCCAGCAGCTTGTCATGGCTCTCTACGCAGTATTTT. This codes for CASSLSWLSTQYF.

This clonotype came up many times. Written as DNA, the CDR3 is TGTGCCAGCAGCCCCCGGACTAGCGGAGGCGGGGAGCTGTTTTTT. This gives the protein CASSPRTSGGGELFF. The chain links TRBV7-2 to TRBJ2-2; 10 positions match TRBD2. The CDR3 runs 15 residues. With V trimmed by 5 bases and J by 7 bases, 7 bases remained unmatched. Germline V gene data show CDR1 as SGHTA and CDR2 as FQGNSA.

At least ten counts were recorded for this clonotype. V and J are TRBV20-1 and TRBJ1-5; the match to TRBD1 covers 9 bases. CDR1 DFQATT and CDR2 SNEGSKA come from the germline V gene (reference sequence). V was clipped by 4 bases and J by 12 bases; unmatched bases: 10. This CDR3 region has 13 residues. In nucleotides, the CDR3 is TGCAGTGCTAACCGACAGGGGGATCTGGACCAGCATTTT. Its translation: CSANRQGDLDQHF.

This clonotype was seen at least ten times. The CDR3, as DNA: TGTGCCAGCACCTCAGGGGGCGAGGCTTCTGTGACCCAGTACTTC. Encoded protein: CASTSGGEASVTQYF. V gene TRBV11-2 combines with J gene TRBJ2-5; TRBD1 matches at 8 bases. V dropped 7 bases and J dropped 7; count of bases not matched to a gene: 14. Germline V gene sequence: CDR1 SGHAT, CDR2 FQNNGV. The CDR3 is 15 residues long.